This entry concerns a single TCR beta chain. Its antigen is undetermined. The library protocol tagged individual cDNA molecules with unique molecular identifiers. One entry per CDR3 protein results from TCRdb running MiXCR on the 5' RACE reads. The sample has around 55,000 distinct CDR3 sequences; 9.5% to 15% are singletons. The data belong to a study of early T cells in non-severe SARS-CoV-2 infection. Background on the study: Alpha and beta chains were unpaired, from unsorted whole-blood bulk RNA. Study findings and constraints: VDJdb-based annotation leaned toward anti-spike CD8 responses and missed private and CD4 specificities.

Sequencing was carried out using whole blood. The clonotype comes from an adult who was a healthcare worker with PCR-confirmed SARS-CoV-2 infection or an uninfected control (not recorded which).

CDR3 coding DNA: TGTGCCAGCAGCAGAAATCCCCCGGGGACTAGCGGGGGGTTGACAGATACGCAGTATTTT. Translating it yields CASSRNPPGTSGGLTDTQYF. The V gene is TRBV9, the J gene TRBJ2-3; 15 nucleotides agree with TRBD2. J lost 3 bases, V lost 4 bases, and 15 bases had no gene match. Germline lookup yields CDR1 SGDLS and CDR2 YYNGEE. CDR3 length equals 20 residues.